Shown below are 32 T cell receptor beta chains from a single sample sequenced in a study of blood T cell repertoires in COVID-19. TCRdb keeps only in-frame clones here, not all; method: immunoSEQ multiplex PCR. The sample consists of about 100,000 clones, 60% to 85% of them appearing once. Sequencing was carried out using peripheral blood. Receptors were obtained from a woman older than 75 with active or convalescent COVID-19.

The rearrangement joins TRBV30 to TRBJ2-7, with D possibly being TRBD1 (6 bases). Germline V CDR1 and CDR2: GTSNPN, SVGIG (reference sequence). Trimming pared 2 bases from V and 4 bases from J, leaving 12 bases between. The CDR3 contains 13 residues. The CDR3: CAWSRGRGYEQYF. Here the CDR3 DNA reads TGTGCCTGGAGTCGGGGCAGGGGTTACGAGCAGTACTTC.

J is TRBJ2-7 and V is TRBV7-3; 8 nucleotides agree with TRBD1. Germline CDR1 SGHTA, CDR2 FQGTGA. Germline trimming cut 2 bases from V and 2 bases from J; bases unmatched to any gene: 8. This CDR3 contains 16 residues. The CDR3 sequence: CASSLGTGATPYEQYF. As DNA, the CDR3 is TGTGCCAGCAGCTTAGGGACAGGTGCTACCCCCTACGAGCAGTACTTC. The full variable domain, with the rest looked up from reference TRBV7-3 and TRBJ2-7, is GAGVSQTPSNKVTEKGKYVELRCDPISGHTALYWYRQSLGQGPEFLIYFQGTGAADDSGLPNDRFFAVRPEGSVSTLKIQRTERGDSAVYLCASSLGTGATPYEQYFGPGTRLTVT.

The chain is built from TRBV6-5 and TRBJ1-5, with 7 bases lining up with TRBD1. The germline V gene has CDR1 MNHEY and CDR2 SVGAGI. The trim removed 6 bases at V and 4 bases at J, leaving 9 bases unmatched. The CDR3 length is 15 residues. The CDR3: CASRSGQPGNQPQHF. The CDR3 coding sequence is TGTGCCAGCAGGTCGGGACAGCCAGGTAATCAGCCCCAGCATTTT.

This clone showed up just once. The V and J genes are TRBV15 and TRBJ1-4, with 8 bases fitting TRBD1. The V and J ends lost 3 bases and 8 bases, in that order; junction bases with no gene match: 8. CDR1 is LNHNV and CDR2 is YYDKDF in the germline V gene (reference sequence). CDR3 length: 15 amino acids. The CDR3 here is CATSSIGQGREKLFF. CDR3 nucleotide sequence: TGTGCCACCAGCAGTATCGGACAGGGCAGGGAAAAACTGTTTTTT.

The chain carries TRBV5-4 and TRBJ2-7; tentative D call: TRBD2 (6 bases). The CDR3 extends over 14 amino acids. Germline CDR1 SGHNT, CDR2 YYREEE (reference sequence). Trimming took off 0 bases at V and 9 bases at J, with 16 bases between the two ends. The CDR3 nucleotides are TGTGCCAGCAGCTTGGCGGGAGCCCACTCGGGGCAGTACTTC. Its protein is CASSLAGAHSGQYF.

This chain connects TRBV6-2 or TRBV6-3 to TRBJ2-7, with D possibly being TRBD2 (7 bases). The CDR3 consists of 16 residues. The ends were cut back, 0 bases at V and 4 bases at J, with 16 bases in the middle. The germline gives CDR1 MNHEY, CDR2 SVGEGT. CDR3 residues: CASSYSRDGGLYEQYF. The DNA of the CDR3 is TGTGCCAGCAGTTACTCAAGGGACGGGGGGCTGTACGAGCAGTACTTC.

In its sample, this clone was seen a few times. The V and J genes are TRBV7-6 and TRBJ2-2; TRBD2 matches 7 bases. Germline V gene data show CDR1 as SGHVS and CDR2 as FNYEAQ. The CDR3 extends over 16 amino acids. Trimming at V came to 5 bases and at J to 4 bases, leaving 10 bases not matched to a gene. CDR3 DNA: TGTGCCAGCAGCCCCCAGGCGGGAGTTTCCACCGGGGAGCTGTTTTTT. Translated, it gives CASSPQAGVSTGELFF.

This sequence joins TRBV12-3 or TRBV12-4 and TRBJ1-2; D remains unclear. V lost 0 bases and J 3 bases, leaving 5 bases between the germline ends. The CDR3 covers 13 residues. Here the CDR3 reads CASSLAVDYGYTF. The CDR3 DNA reads as TGTGCCAGCAGTTTAGCCGTAGACTATGGCTACACCTTC.

The chain carries TRBV6-5 and TRBJ2-5; 12 bases agree with TRBD1. The CDR3 length is 16 residues. Germline loops: CDR1 MNHEY, CDR2 SVGAGI. V trimming: 4 bases; J trimming: 4 bases; junction bases outside the gene matches: 7. The CDR3 nucleotides read TGTGCCAGCAGTTCCCTTGGGACAGGGGGCGCAGAGACCCAGTACTTC. Translated, it gives CASSSLGTGGAETQYF.

The rearrangement uses TRBV2 and TRBJ1-3; 7 bases line up with TRBD1. Looked up from germline, CDR1 is SNHLY and CDR2 is FYNNEI. The CDR3 covers 16 residues. The junction had 6 bases not matched to a gene; V was cut back by 4 bases and J by 0 bases. This CDR3 is CASSAQGHNSGNTIYF. CDR3 coding DNA: TGTGCCAGCAGTGCACAGGGGCATAACTCTGGAAACACCATATATTTT.

Only one count was recorded for this clone. The J gene is TRBJ1-6, the V gene TRBV12-1. TRBV12-1 is termed a pseudogene. There are 13 residues in the CDR3. The CDR3 DNA follows: TGTGCCAGTCTAAGCTCCTATAATTCACCCCTCCACTTT. This gives the protein CASLSSYNSPLHF.

The genes are TRBV6-2 or TRBV6-3 and TRBJ2-1; 9 positions agree with TRBD2. The V and J ends lost 2 bases and 7 bases, in that order; junction bases with no gene match: 9. The CDR3 loop spans 16 amino acids. Germline-derived CDR1 and CDR2 are MNHEY and SVGEGT. CDR3 nucleotides: TGTGCCAGCAGTTACCACCGCGGGAGGGATTCTAATGAGCAGTTCTTC. Amino acids: CASSYHRGRDSNEQFF.

This chain joins TRBV6-5 and TRBJ2-4, with no clear D. The V end lost 5 bases, the J end lost 0 bases, and 8 bases lay between the germline ends. Per germline, CDR1 MNHEY and CDR2 SVGAGI. The CDR3 contains 14 residues. The CDR3 sequence is CASSPSQAKNIQYF. In DNA form, the CDR3 reads TGTGCCAGCAGTCCTAGTCAAGCCAAAAACATTCAGTACTTC.

The genes are TRBV30 and TRBJ1-2; 8 bases fit TRBD1. Germline-derived CDR1 and CDR2 are GTSNPN and SVGIG (reference sequence). Losses at the gene ends were 7 bases for V and 5 bases for J; bases not matched to a gene: 15. This CDR3 spans 15 amino acids. The CDR3 DNA follows: TGTGCCTCGGACCGGACAGGGCCCCTTTGGTATGGCTACACCTTC. Translation: CASDRTGPLWYGYTF.

The chain employs TRBV4-2 and TRBJ1-3; D might be TRBD1 (5 bases). CDR1 is LGHNA, CDR2 YNFKEQ, per germline. V shed 0 bases and J shed 0 bases, with 9 bases lying between them. CDR3 size: 16 residues. The CDR3 DNA sequence: TGTGCCAGCAGCCAAGACACAGGCAACTCTGGAAACACCATATATTTT. This codes for CASSQDTGNSGNTIYF.

The chain links TRBV27 to TRBJ2-7, with 7 bases lining up with TRBD2. V trimming: 6 bases; J trimming: 2 bases; junction bases outside the gene matches: 7. Germline V gives CDR1 MNHEY, CDR2 SMNVEV (reference sequence). The CDR3 runs 14 residues. The DNA for the CDR3 is TGTGCCAGCAGCCCCCGGGGGGAGCCCTACGAGCAGTACTTC. This translates into CASSPRGEPYEQYF.

V is TRBV28 and J is TRBJ1-5; 7 bases agree with TRBD1. CDR1 is MDHEN, CDR2 SYDVKM, per germline. The CDR3 has 15 amino acids. J lost 9 bases, V lost 0 bases, and 8 bases had no gene match. The CDR3 here is CASSLWQGGQSPQHF. CDR3 sequence (DNA): TGTGCCAGCAGTTTATGGCAGGGGGGTCAGTCGCCCCAGCATTTT.

The rearrangement joins TRBV28 to TRBJ1-1; D is perhaps TRBD1 (6 bases). Germline-derived CDR1 and CDR2 are MDHEN and SYDVKM. Between the trimmed V and J ends, which lost 4 bases and 3 bases, there was a span of 15 bases. The CDR3 totals 15 residues. The CDR3 coding sequence is TGTGCCAGCAGTTCCCGAGCGGGGGGCGACACTGAAGCTTTCTTT. This sequence encodes CASSSRAGGDTEAFF.

The chain recombines TRBV2 with TRBJ1-2, with TRBD1 matching 10 bases. The CDR3 extends over 13 amino acids. CDR1 and CDR2 (germline): SNHLY, FYNNEI. Germline trimming cut 8 bases from V and 4 bases from J; bases unmatched to any gene: 4. The CDR3 here is CASPGQGVYGYTF. As DNA, the CDR3 is TGTGCCAGCCCCGGACAGGGGGTCTATGGCTACACCTTC.

The J gene is TRBJ1-4, the V gene TRBV4-3, with D tentatively TRBD1 (5 bases). V was trimmed by 1 base and J by 8 bases, leaving 5 bases between them. The CDR3 is 12 amino acids. The germline gives CDR1 LGHNA, CDR2 YSLEER. The CDR3: CASSQGTEKLFF. For the CDR3, the DNA is TGCGCCAGCAGCCAAGGGACAGAAAAACTGTTTTTT.

The rearrangement joins TRBV9 to TRBJ2-2, with TRBD2 matching over 8 bases. J lost 3 bases, V lost 4 bases, and 11 bases had no gene match. There are 17 residues in the CDR3. Germline CDR1 reads SGDLS; CDR2 reads YYNGEE. The DNA of the CDR3 is TGTGCCAGCAGCCCGCAGCTTAGAGCGGGAGACACCGGGGAGCTGTTTTTT. Translated, it gives CASSPQLRAGDTGELFF.

The V call is TRBV29-1, the J call TRBJ2-7; possibly TRBD1 for D (5 bases). The germline CDR1 and CDR2 sequences are SQVTM and ANQGSEA. The CDR3 has 16 amino acids. V was trimmed by 3 bases and J by 5 bases, leaving 23 bases between them. Here the CDR3 DNA reads TGCAGCGTTGACGAGTCTGGGTCAGGGCCCCGTAACGAGCAGTACTTC. Translated, it gives CSVDESGSGPRNEQYF.

The J gene is TRBJ2-1, the V gene TRBV11-2; a weak D match, TRBD1 (6 bases). The CDR3 runs 13 residues. Trimming removed 8 bases at V and 0 bases at J, with 8 bases between. Germline-derived CDR1 and CDR2 are SGHAT and FQNNGV. The CDR3 bases are TGTGCCAGCCGGGACAACTCCTACAATGAGCAGTTCTTC. Its translation is CASRDNSYNEQFF. The full variable domain, its missing parts supplied by reference TRBV11-2 and TRBJ2-1, is EAGVAQSPRYKIIEKRQSVAFWCNPISGHATLYWYQQILGQGPKLLIQFQNNGVVDDSQLPKDRFSAERLKGVDSTLKIQPAKLEDSAVYLCASRDNSYNEQFFGPGTRLTVL.

The chain carries TRBV18 and TRBJ1-6, with D tentatively TRBD1 (6 bases). Germline assignment: CDR1 KGHSH and CDR2 LQKENI. The length of the CDR3 is 14 residues. Trimming removed 2 bases at V and 7 bases at J, with 9 bases between. DNA of the CDR3: TGTGCCAGCTCACCAGACGGACAGAATTCACCCCTCCACTTT. It is translated as CASSPDGQNSPLHF. The complete variable domain, with remaining parts taken from reference TRBV18 and TRBJ1-6, reads NAGVMQNPRHLVRRRGQEARLRCSPMKGHSHVYWYRQLPEEGLKFMVYLQKENIIDESGMPKERFSAEFPKEGPSILRIQQVVRGDSAAYFCASSPDGQNSPLHFGNGTRLTVT.

The chain uses TRBV6-5 and TRBJ2-1, with 9 bases lining up with TRBD2. Germline V gene data show CDR1 as MNHEY and CDR2 as SVGAGI. This CDR3 region has 15 residues. J lost 3 bases, V lost 5 bases, and 5 bases had no gene match. For the CDR3, the DNA is TGTGCCAGCAGTCGCAGCGGGGGGCTCTACAATGAGCAGTTCTTC. It translates to CASSRSGGLYNEQFF.

The rearrangement uses TRBV7-9 and TRBJ1-5; D is possibly TRBD1 (6 bases). The germline V gene encodes CDR1 SEHNR and CDR2 FQNEAQ (reference sequence). The CDR3 consists of 13 residues. The V end was cut by 1 base, the J end by 9 bases, with 10 bases between. CDR3 region: CASSLVRGRPQHF. Here the CDR3 DNA reads TGTGCCAGCAGCTTAGTAAGGGGGAGGCCCCAGCATTTT.

In this sample, this clone turned up once. The chain recombines TRBV29-1 with TRBJ1-2; D is unclear. From germline, CDR1 is SQVTM and CDR2 ANQGSEA. The length of the CDR3 is 13 residues. With 6 bases removed from V and 4 bases from J, the gap between germline ends came to 15 bases. In nucleotides, the CDR3 is TGCAGCGTCTGGTCACGGACTAGCTATGGCTACACCTTC. Its translation is CSVWSRTSYGYTF.

The rearrangement joins TRBV9 to TRBJ1-4, with unresolved D. Trimming removed 0 bases from V and 0 bases from J, with 9 bases in between. Germline values: CDR1 SGDLS, CDR2 YYNGEE. The length of the CDR3 is 16 residues. The CDR3 spells CASSVDQVATNEKLFF. The CDR3 coding sequence is TGTGCCAGCAGCGTAGACCAGGTAGCAACTAATGAAAAACTGTTTTTT.

This clone showed up just once. The chain employs TRBV6-5 and TRBJ2-7; 7 bases map to TRBD1. Germline V gene lookup returns CDR1 MNHEY and CDR2 SVGAGI. The CDR3 has 13 residues. After removal of 6 bases from V and 3 bases from J, the junction contained 5 bases not matched to a gene. The CDR3 protein is CASRRQGGYEQYF. As DNA, the CDR3 is TGTGCCAGCAGACGACAGGGCGGCTACGAGCAGTACTTC.

The chain links TRBV28 to TRBJ1-4; TRBD1 matches at 7 bases. CDR1 is MDHEN, CDR2 SYDVKM, per germline. Trimming cost V 6 bases and J 7 bases; bases outside gene matches: 11. The CDR3 is made up of 15 amino acids. CDR3: CASSRGTVWGEKLFF. DNA of the CDR3: TGTGCCAGCAGCCGGGGGACAGTATGGGGTGAAAAACTGTTTTTT.

This clone has only a few counts. V and J are TRBV4-1 and TRBJ1-6; TRBD1 aligns across 8 bases. Germline-derived CDR1 and CDR2 are MGHRA and YSYEKL. The CDR3 spans 16 residues. After removal of 1 base from V and 7 bases from J, the junction contained 6 bases not matched to a gene. In DNA form, the CDR3 reads TGCGCCAGCAGCCAAGGGCAGGGGGCACCCAATTCACCCCTCCACTTT. Protein: CASSQGQGAPNSPLHF.

The V gene is TRBV27, the J gene TRBJ2-5, with D perhaps TRBD1 (6 bases). The CDR3 extends over 15 amino acids. V was pared by 2 bases and J by 1 base, with 11 bases between. Germline CDR1 and CDR2: MNHEY and SMNVEV (reference sequence). This CDR3 is CASSLIRGPQETQYF. DNA of the CDR3: TGTGCCAGCAGTTTAATCAGGGGTCCCCAAGAGACCCAGTACTTC.